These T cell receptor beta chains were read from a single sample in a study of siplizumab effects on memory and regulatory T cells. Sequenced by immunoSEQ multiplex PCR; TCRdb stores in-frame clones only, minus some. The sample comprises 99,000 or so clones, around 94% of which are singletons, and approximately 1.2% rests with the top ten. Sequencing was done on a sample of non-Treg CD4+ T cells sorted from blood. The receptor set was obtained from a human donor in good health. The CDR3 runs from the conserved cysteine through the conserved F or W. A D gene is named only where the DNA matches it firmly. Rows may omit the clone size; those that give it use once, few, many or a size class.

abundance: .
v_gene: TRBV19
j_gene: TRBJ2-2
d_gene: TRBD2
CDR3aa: CAAGGTGELFF
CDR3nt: TGTGCCGCCGGGGGGACCGGGGAGCTGTTTTTT

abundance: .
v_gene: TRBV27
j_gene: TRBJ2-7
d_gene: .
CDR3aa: CASSRMGRYEQYF
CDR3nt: TGTGCCAGTTCGAGAATGGGTAGGTACGAGCAGTACTTC

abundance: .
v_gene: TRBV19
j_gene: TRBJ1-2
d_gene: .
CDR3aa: CASRGSPGDGGYTF
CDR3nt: TGTGCCAGTAGGGGATCACCAGGGGATGGAGGCTACACCTTC

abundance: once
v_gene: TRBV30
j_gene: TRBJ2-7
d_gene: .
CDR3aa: CAWSVPQGSYEQYF
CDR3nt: TGTGCCTGGAGTGTACCACAGGGATCCTACGAGCAGTACTTC

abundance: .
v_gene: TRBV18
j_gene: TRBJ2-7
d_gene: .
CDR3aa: CASSTGLRSGEQYF
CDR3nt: TGTGCCAGCTCTACGGGACTCCGTTCCGGCGAGCAGTACTTC

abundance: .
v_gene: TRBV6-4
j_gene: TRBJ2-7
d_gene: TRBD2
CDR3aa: CARPQTSGSYEQYF
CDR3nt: TGTGCCAGACCCCAGACTAGCGGCTCCTACGAGCAGTACTTC

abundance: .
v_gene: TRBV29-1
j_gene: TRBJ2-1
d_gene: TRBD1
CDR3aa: CSVGTGAIPSSYNEQFF
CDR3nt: TGCAGCGTCGGGACAGGGGCGATTCCTAGCTCCTACAATGAGCAGTTCTTC

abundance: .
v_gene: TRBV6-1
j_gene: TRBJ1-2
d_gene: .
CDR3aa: CASSHQGYTF
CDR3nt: TGTGCCAGCAGTCATCAAGGCTACACCTTC

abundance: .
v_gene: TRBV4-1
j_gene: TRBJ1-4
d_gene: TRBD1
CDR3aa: CASTSPGQGIKLFF
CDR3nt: TGCGCCAGCACCTCTCCCGGACAGGGGATAAAACTGTTTTTT

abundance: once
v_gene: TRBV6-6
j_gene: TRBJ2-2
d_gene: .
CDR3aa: CASSNRQGGSTGELFF
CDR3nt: TGTGCCAGCAGTAACCGACAGGGAGGCAGCACCGGGGAGCTGTTTTTT

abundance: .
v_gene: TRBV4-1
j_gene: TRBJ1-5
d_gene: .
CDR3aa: CASSLNWGYQPQHF
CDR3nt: TGCGCCAGCAGCCTCAACTGGGGGTATCAGCCCCAGCATTTT

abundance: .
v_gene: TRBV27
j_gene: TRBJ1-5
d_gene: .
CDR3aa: CASSLSRDQPQHF
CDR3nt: TGTGCCAGCAGTTTATCGCGGGATCAGCCCCAGCATTTT

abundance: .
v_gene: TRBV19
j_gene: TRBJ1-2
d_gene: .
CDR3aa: CASTEGSPYGYTF
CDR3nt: TGTGCCAGTACGGAGGGATCCCCCTATGGCTACACCTTC

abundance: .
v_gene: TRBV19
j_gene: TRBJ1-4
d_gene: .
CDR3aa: CASSSRAGATNEKLFF
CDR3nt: TGTGCCAGTAGTAGCAGGGCGGGTGCAACTAATGAAAAACTGTTTTTT

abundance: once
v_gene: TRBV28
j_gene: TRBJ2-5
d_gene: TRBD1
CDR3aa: CASSPQGVRETQYF
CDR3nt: TGTGCCAGCAGCCCACAGGGGGTAAGAGAGACCCAGTACTTC

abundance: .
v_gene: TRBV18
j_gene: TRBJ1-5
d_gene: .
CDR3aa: CASSPASYQPQHF
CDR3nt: TGTGCCAGCTCACCAGCCAGTTATCAGCCCCAGCATTTT

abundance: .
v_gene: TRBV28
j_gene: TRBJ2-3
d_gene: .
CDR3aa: CASRYTYRSASTDTQYF
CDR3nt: TGTGCCAGCAGGTATACTTACCGCAGCGCGAGCACAGATACGCAGTATTTT

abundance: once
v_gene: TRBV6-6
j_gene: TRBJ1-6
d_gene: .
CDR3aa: CASSPKNSPLHF
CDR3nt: TGTGCCAGCAGCCCGAAAAATTCACCCCTCCACTTT

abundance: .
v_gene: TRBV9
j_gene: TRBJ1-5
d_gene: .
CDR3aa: CASSFGQQDQPQHF
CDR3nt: TGTGCCAGCAGCTTCGGACAGCAAGATCAGCCCCAGCATTTT

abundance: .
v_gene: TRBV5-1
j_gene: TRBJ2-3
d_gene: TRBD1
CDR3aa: CASKDRGQETDTQYF
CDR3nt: TGCGCCAGCAAGGATAGGGGACAGGAGACAGATACGCAGTATTTT

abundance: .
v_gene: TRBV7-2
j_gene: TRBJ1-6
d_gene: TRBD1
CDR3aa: CASSLDTGVNSPLHF
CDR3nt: TGTGCCAGCAGCTTAGATACAGGGGTTAATTCACCCCTCCACTTT

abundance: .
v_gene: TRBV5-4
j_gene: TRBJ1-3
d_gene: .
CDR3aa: CASSLGGTFSGNTIYF
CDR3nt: TGTGCCAGCAGCTTGGGCGGGACATTCTCTGGAAACACCATATATTTT

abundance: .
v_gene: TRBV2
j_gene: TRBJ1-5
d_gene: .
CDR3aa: CASRRISNQPQHF
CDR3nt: TGTGCCAGCAGGCGCATAAGCAATCAGCCCCAGCATTTT

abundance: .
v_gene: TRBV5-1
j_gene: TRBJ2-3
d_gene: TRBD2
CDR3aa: CASSLSGRDLSTDTQYF
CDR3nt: TGCGCCAGCAGCCTCAGCGGGAGAGACCTCAGCACAGATACGCAGTATTTT

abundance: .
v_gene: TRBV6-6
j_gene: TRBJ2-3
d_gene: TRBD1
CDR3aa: CASSYGGTGRTDTQYF
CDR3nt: TGTGCCAGCAGTTACGGAGGGACAGGGCGCACAGATACGCAGTATTTT

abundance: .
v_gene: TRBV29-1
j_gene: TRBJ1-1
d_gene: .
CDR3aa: CSVNPTGLEITEAFF
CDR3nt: TGCAGCGTTAACCCTACTGGGTTGGAGATCACTGAAGCTTTCTTT

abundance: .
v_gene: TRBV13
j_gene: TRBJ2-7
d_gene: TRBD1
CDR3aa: CASSLSDRGLGEQYF
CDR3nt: TGTGCCAGCAGCTTAAGCGACAGGGGGCTGGGTGAGCAGTACTTC

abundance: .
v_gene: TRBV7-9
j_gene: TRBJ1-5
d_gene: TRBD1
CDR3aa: CASSLGTGSLTLGNQPQHF
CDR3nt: TGTGCCAGCAGCCTGGGGACAGGGAGTTTGACATTGGGCAATCAGCCCCAGCATTTT

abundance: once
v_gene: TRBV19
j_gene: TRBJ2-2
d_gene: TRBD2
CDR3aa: CASRGLAGITGELFF
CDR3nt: TGTGCCAGTAGGGGACTAGCGGGAATCACCGGGGAGCTGTTTTTT

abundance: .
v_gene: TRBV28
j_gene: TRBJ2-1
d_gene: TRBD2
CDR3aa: CASSFPGRRNEQFF
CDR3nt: TGTGCCAGCAGTTTCCCCGGGAGGCGGAATGAGCAGTTCTTC

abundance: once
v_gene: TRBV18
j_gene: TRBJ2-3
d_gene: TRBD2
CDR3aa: CASSPSSGKTDTQYF
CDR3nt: TGTGCCAGCTCACCATCTAGCGGGAAGACAGATACGCAGTATTTT

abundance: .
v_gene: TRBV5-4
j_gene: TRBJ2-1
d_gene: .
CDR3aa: CASSLSSHWNSYNEQFF
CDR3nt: TGTGCCAGCAGCTTGTCTTCTCACTGGAACTCCTACAATGAGCAGTTCTTC

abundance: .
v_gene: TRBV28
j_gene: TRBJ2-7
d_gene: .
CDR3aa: CAEGRGSRYEQYF
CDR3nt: TGTGCCGAAGGACGGGGTAGCCGCTACGAGCAGTACTTC

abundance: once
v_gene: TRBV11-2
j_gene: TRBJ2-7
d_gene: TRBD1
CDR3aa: CASSLTSGTVFPYEQYF
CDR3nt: TGTGCCAGCAGCCTCACCTCCGGGACAGTTTTCCCCTACGAGCAGTACTTC

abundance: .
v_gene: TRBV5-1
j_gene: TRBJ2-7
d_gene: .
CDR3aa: CASSLGSGLSYEQYF
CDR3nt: TGCGCCAGCAGCTTGGGCTCGGGCCTTTCCTACGAGCAGTACTTC

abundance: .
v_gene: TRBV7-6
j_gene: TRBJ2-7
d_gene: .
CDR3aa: CASSYGTTDRYEQYF
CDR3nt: TGTGCCAGCAGCTACGGGACCACAGATCGCTACGAGCAGTACTTC

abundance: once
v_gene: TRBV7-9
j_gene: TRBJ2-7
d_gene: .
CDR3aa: CASSFTTGSYEQYF
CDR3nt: TGTGCCAGCAGCTTTACCACAGGGTCCTACGAGCAGTACTTC

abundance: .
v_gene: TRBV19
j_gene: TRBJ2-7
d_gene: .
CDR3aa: CASRTRQTSYEQYF
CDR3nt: TGTGCCAGTAGGACAAGACAGACCTCCTACGAGCAGTACTTC

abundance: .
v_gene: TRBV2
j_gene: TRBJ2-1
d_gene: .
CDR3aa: CASSVAGNKQSSYNEQFF
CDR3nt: TGTGCCAGCAGTGTGGCAGGAAATAAACAAAGCTCCTACAATGAGCAGTTCTTC

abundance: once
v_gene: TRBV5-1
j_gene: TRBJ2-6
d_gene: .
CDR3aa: CASSLFVSGANVLTF
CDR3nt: TGCGCCAGCAGCTTGTTCGTCTCTGGGGCCAACGTCCTGACTTTC

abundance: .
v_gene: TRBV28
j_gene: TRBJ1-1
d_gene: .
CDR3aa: CASTSGAVYGAEAFF
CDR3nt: TGTGCCAGCACCTCTGGGGCGGTCTATGGGGCTGAAGCTTTCTTT

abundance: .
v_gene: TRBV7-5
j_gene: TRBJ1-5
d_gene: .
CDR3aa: CVRSWGQFSQPQHF
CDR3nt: TGTGTCAGAAGCTGGGGACAGTTCAGCCAGCCCCAGCATTTT

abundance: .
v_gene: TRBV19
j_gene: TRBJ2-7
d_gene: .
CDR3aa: CASSRISRNYEQYF
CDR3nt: TGTGCCAGTAGTCGAATTAGCCGGAACTACGAGCAGTACTTC

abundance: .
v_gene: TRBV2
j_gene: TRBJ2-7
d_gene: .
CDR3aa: CASSFTLEKDEQYF
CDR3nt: TGTGCCAGCAGTTTCACCCTGGAAAAAGACGAGCAGTACTTC

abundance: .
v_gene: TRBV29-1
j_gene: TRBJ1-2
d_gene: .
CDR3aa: CSVGGMGENNRGYTF
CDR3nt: TGCAGCGTGGGCGGAATGGGGGAGAATAATCGGGGCTACACCTTC

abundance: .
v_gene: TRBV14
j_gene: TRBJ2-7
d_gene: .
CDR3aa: CASSRELDSEQYF
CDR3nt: TGTGCCAGCAGTCGGGAACTAGACTCCGAGCAGTACTTC

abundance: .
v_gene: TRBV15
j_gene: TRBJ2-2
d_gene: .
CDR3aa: CATSRDPRGNTGELFF
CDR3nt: TGTGCCACCAGCAGAGATCCGCGAGGAAACACCGGGGAGCTGTTTTTT

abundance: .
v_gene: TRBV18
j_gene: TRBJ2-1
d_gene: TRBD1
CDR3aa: CASSPGTGAYNEQFF
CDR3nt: TGTGCCAGCTCTCCCGGGACAGGGGCATACAATGAGCAGTTCTTC

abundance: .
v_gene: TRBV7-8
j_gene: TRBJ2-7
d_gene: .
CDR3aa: CASSLALAGGLMYEQYF
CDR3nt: TGTGCCAGCAGCTTAGCTTTGGCAGGGGGGTTAATGTACGAGCAGTACTTC

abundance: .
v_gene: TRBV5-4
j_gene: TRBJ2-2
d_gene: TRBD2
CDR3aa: CATRRGGSGTGELFF
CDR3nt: TGTGCCACCAGGAGGGGCGGGAGCGGCACCGGGGAGCTGTTTTTT

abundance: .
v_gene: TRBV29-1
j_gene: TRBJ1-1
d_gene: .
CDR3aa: CSVDRRHTEAFF
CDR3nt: TGCAGCGTAGACAGGCGACACACTGAAGCTTTCTTT